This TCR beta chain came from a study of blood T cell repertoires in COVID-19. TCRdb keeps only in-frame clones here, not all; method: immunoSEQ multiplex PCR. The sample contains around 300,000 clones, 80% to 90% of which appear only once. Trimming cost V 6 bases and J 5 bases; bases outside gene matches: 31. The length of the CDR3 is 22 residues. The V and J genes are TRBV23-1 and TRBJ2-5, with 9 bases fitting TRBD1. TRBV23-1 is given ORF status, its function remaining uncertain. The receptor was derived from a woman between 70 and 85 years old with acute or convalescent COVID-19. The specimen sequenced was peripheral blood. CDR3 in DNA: TGCGCCAGCAGACCCCACCCCTCTTCCGGGACAGGGACCGGGACTCCCCAGGAGACCCAGTACTTC. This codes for CASRPHPSSGTGTGTPQETQYF.